Shown below are 10 T cell receptor beta chains from a single sample sequenced in a study of blood T cells in healthy people across ages. Using a J-beta primer mix together with a sample-barcoded 5' primer, a second PCR was run for about 6 to 11 cycles. TCRdb re-derived calls from the 5' RACE reads in MiXCR, one entry per CDR3 protein. The repertoire has about 670,000 distinct CDR3 sequences, 40% to 50% of them found once; the top ten carry around 30%. Source material: blood. The source is a man older than 75 in good health.

Points on this clonotype: A clone one base away is much larger, so this may be a read error. The chain's CDR3 is CASSLASLGTLETQYF. The CDR3 nucleotides are TGTGCCAGCAGCTTAGCTAGTTTGGGGACTCTAGAGACCCAGTACTTC. The chain joins TRBV7-2 to TRBJ2-5; D might be TRBD2 (6 bases). Germline CDR1 SGHTA, CDR2 FQGNSA. This CDR3 region has 16 residues. Trimming took off 0 bases at V and 4 bases at J, with 15 bases between the two ends. The whole variable domain, filled in from reference TRBV7-2 and TRBJ2-5, reads GAGVSQSPSNKVTEKGKDVELRCDPISGHTALYWYRQSLGQGLEFLIYFQGNSAPDKSGLPSDRFSAERTGGSVSTLTIQRTQQEDSAVYLCASSLASLGTLETQYFGPGTRLLVL.

The chain is built from TRBV7-2 and TRBJ1-6; no reliable D call. The CDR3 sequence is 15 residues long. Germline CDR1 is SGHTA and CDR2 is FQGNSA. V was shortened by 6 bases and J by 2 bases, with 11 bases between the two germline ends. The CDR3 region is CASRSRPPYNSPLHF. The CDR3 nucleotides are TGTGCCAGCAGGTCCCGGCCCCCCTATAATTCACCCCTCCACTTT.

This clonotype has ten or more counts. Possible read error: a much larger clone is one base away. The chain combines TRBV6-5 with TRBJ2-5, with no clear D. Germline V gene lookup returns CDR1 MNHEY and CDR2 SVGAGI. The length of the CDR3 is 15 residues. Trimming stripped 4 bases from V and 7 bases from J, with 19 bases between. CDR3 coding DNA: TGTGCCAGCAGTTCCCCTCGGACCTCGTCGGGGACCCAGTACTTC. Protein sequence: CASSSPRTSSGTQYF.

V and J are TRBV5-1 and TRBJ2-7; TRBD1 might be the D (6 bases). The CDR3 extends over 13 amino acids. Germline values: CDR1 SGHRS, CDR2 YFSETQ. V was pared by 4 bases and J by 6 bases, with 14 bases between. CDR3 sequence: CASSIRQVAEQYF. The CDR3 DNA reads as TGCGCCAGCAGCATTCGACAGGTCGCCGAGCAGTACTTC.

In its sample, this clonotype was seen many times. The CDR3: CASSFLGGAGQGETQYF. The CDR3 region has the DNA TGTGCCAGCAGCTTCCTTGGGGGGGCAGGACAGGGGGAGACCCAGTACTTC. The J gene is TRBJ2-5, the V gene TRBV7-9, with 9 positions matching TRBD1. The CDR3 is made up of 17 amino acids. Germline V gene lookup returns CDR1 SEHNR and CDR2 FQNEAQ (reference sequence). V was pared by 3 bases and J by 5 bases, with 13 bases of the junction left unmatched.

This clonotype was seen a few times. The chain links TRBV6-1 to TRBJ2-4; no clear D. Germline CDR1 reads MNHNS; CDR2 reads SASEGT. V lost 2 bases to trimming and J lost 6 bases, with 14 bases between them. The CDR3 contains 15 residues. CDR3 sequence (DNA): TGTGCCAGCAGTGAAATCGTAGCTAGTTTAAACATTCAGTACTTC. It translates to CASSEIVASLNIQYF.

The gene calls are TRBV20-1 and TRBJ2-5; D remains unclear. CDR1 is DFQATT and CDR2 is SNEGSKA in the germline V gene (reference sequence). The CDR3 is 11 amino acids. Trimming pared 7 bases from V and 5 bases from J, leaving 11 bases between. CDR3 protein: CSVPLEETQYF. DNA of the CDR3: TGCAGTGTCCCCCTGGAGGAGACCCAGTACTTC.

The V gene is TRBV7-9, the J gene TRBJ2-7; TRBD2 matches 8 bases. The V gene's germline CDR1 is SEHNR and CDR2 FQNEAQ (reference sequence). The CDR3 length is 13 residues. V dropped 5 bases and J dropped 6; count of bases not matched to a gene: 6. CDR3 bases: TGTGCCAGCAGCACCCGGGGGGGCGGCGAGCAGTACTTC. This codes for CASSTRGGGEQYF.

This clonotype has just a few counts. The gene calls are TRBV6-2 or TRBV6-3 and TRBJ2-7, with 9 bases matching TRBD2. V shed 5 bases, J shed 2 bases, and the junction held 4 bases outside the gene matches. The CDR3 has 14 amino acids. The germline gives CDR1 MNHEY, CDR2 SVGEGT. The CDR3 protein is CASSTSGSAYEQYF. The CDR3 DNA follows: TGTGCCAGCAGTACTAGCGGGTCCGCCTACGAGCAGTACTTC.

This chain joins TRBV29-1 and TRBJ2-1; D is uncertain. The germline V and J ends were trimmed by 7 bases and 6 bases, with 19 bases remaining between them. Per the germline V gene, CDR1 is SQVTM and CDR2 is ANQGSEA. This CDR3 region has 14 residues. The CDR3 is CSAPAVGVRNEQFF. The CDR3 region has the DNA TGCAGCGCCCCGGCCGTCGGAGTACGCAATGAGCAGTTCTTC.